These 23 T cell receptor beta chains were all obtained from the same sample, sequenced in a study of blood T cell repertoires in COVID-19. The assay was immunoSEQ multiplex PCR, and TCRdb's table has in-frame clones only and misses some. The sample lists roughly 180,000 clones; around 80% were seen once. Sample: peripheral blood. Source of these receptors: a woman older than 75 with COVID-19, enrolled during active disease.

CDR3 amino acids: CASSEDRATYEQYF. The DNA of the CDR3 is TGTGCCAGCAGTGAAGACAGAGCAACTTACGAGCAGTACTTC. V is TRBV2 and J is TRBJ2-7; D is undetermined. V was trimmed by 1 base and J by 4 bases, leaving 11 bases between them. The CDR3 loop spans 14 amino acids. Germline V gives CDR1 SNHLY, CDR2 FYNNEI. Full variable domain (missing parts from reference TRBV2 and TRBJ2-7): EPEVTQTPSHQVTQMGQEVILRCVPISNHLYFYWYRQILGQKVEFLVSFYNNEISEKSEIFDDQFSVERPDGSNFTLKIRSTKLEDSAMYFCASSEDRATYEQYFGPGTRLTVT.

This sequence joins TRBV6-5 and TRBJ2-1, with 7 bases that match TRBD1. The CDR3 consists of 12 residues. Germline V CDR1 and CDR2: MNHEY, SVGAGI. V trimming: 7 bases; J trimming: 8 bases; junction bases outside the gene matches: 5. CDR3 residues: CASTRQGDEQFF. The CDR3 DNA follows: TGTGCCAGCACCCGACAGGGAGATGAGCAGTTCTTC.

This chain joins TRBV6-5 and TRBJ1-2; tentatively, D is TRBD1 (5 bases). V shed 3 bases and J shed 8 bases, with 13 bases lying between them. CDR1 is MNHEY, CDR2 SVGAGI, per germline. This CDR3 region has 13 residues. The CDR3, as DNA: TGTGCCAGCAGTTATTGGGGCAGGCAGGGCTACACCTTC. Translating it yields CASSYWGRQGYTF.

CDR3: CASSPGLLFNEQFF. CDR3 sequence (DNA): TGCGCCAGCAGCCCTGGACTCCTCTTCAATGAGCAGTTCTTC. V is TRBV5-1 and J is TRBJ2-1; D perhaps matches TRBD2 (5 bases). The germline CDR1 and CDR2 sequences are SGHRS and YFSETQ. The CDR3 is made up of 14 amino acids. Trimming removed 4 bases at V and 6 bases at J, with 14 bases between.

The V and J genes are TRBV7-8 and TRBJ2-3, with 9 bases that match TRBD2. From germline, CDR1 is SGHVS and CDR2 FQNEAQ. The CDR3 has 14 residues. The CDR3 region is CGTRREGQGDTQYF. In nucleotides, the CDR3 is TGTGGAACGCGGCGGGAGGGCCAGGGAGATACGCAGTATTTT.

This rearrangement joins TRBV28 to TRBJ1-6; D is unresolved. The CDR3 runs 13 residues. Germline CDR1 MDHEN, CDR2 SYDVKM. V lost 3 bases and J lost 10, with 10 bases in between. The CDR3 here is CASSLMRRSPLHF. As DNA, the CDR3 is TGTGCCAGCAGTTTGATGCGGCGGTCACCCCTCCACTTT. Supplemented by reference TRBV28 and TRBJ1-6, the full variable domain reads DVKVTQSSRYLVKRTGEKVFLECVQDMDHENMFWYRQDPGLGLRLIYFSYDVKMKEKGDIPEGYSVSREKKERFSLILESASTNQTSMYLCASSLMRRSPLHFGNGTRLTVT.

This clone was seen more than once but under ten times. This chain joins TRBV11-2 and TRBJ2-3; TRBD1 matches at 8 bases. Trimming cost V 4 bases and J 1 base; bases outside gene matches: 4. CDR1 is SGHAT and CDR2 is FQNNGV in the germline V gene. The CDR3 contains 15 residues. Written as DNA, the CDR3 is TGTGCCAGCAGCTCCGCAGGGGGCCGCACAGATACGCAGTATTTT. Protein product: CASSSAGGRTDTQYF.

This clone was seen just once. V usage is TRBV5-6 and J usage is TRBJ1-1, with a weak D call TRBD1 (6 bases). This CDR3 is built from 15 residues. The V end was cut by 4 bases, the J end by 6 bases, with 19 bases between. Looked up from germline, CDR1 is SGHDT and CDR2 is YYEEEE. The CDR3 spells CASSHDGGRIAEAFF. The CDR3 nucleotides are TGTGCCAGCAGCCACGATGGGGGCAGAATTGCTGAAGCTTTCTTT.

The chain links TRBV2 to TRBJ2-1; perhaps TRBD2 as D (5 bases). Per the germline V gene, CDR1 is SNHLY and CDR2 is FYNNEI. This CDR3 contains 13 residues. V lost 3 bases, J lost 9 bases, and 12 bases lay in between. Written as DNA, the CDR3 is TGTGCCAGCAGTGAGATGGTGGCGGGTGAGCAGTTCTTC. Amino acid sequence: CASSEMVAGEQFF.

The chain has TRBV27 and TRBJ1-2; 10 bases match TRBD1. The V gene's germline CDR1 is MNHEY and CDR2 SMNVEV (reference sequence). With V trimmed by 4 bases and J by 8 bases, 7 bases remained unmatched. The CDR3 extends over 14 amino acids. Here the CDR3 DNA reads TGTGCCAGCAGTTCCAGGGACAGGGGAGGGGGCTACACCTTC. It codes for CASSSRDRGGGYTF.

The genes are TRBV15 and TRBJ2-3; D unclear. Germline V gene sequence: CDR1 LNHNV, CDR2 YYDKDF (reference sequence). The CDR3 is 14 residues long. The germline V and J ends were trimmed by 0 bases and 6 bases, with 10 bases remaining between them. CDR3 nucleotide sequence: TGTGCCACCAGCAGAGATCGCACATCCGATACGCAGTATTTT. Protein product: CATSRDRTSDTQYF.

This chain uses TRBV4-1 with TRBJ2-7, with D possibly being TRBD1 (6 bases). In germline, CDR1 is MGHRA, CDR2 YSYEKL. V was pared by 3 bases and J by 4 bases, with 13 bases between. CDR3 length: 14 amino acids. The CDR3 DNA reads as TGCGCCAGCAGCCACCGAGTGGGGGCTTACGAGCAGTACTTC. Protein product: CASSHRVGAYEQYF.

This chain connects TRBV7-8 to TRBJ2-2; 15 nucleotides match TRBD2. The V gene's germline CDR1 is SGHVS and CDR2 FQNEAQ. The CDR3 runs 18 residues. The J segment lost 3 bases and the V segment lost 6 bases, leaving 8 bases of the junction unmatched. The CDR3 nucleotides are TGTGCCAGCAGTCACGGACTAGCGGGAGGGCCGTACACCGGGGAGCTGTTTTTT. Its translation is CASSHGLAGGPYTGELFF.

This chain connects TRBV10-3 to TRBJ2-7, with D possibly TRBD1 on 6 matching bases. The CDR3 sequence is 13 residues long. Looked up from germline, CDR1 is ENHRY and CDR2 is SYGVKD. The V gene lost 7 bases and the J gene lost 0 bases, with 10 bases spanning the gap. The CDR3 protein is CAIKVGGSYEQYF. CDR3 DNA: TGTGCCATCAAGGTAGGGGGCTCCTACGAGCAGTACTTC.

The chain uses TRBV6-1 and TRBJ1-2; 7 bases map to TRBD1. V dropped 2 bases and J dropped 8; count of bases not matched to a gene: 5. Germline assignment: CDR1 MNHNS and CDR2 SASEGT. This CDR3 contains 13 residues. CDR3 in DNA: TGTGCCAGCAGTGAATCGACAGGGAGGGGCTACACCTTC. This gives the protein CASSESTGRGYTF.

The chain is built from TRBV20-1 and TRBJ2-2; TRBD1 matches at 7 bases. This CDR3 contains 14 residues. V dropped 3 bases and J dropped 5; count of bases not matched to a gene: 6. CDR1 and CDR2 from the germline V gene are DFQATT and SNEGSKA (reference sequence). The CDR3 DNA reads TGCAGTGCTAGTGAGGGGGCGGGTACCGGGGAGCTGTTTTTT. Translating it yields CSASEGAGTGELFF.

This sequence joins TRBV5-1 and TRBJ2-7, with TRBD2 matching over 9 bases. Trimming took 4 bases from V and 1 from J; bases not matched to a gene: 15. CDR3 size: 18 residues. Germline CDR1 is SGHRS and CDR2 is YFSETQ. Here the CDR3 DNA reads TGCGCCAGCAGCCTTGGATGGGGAAGGCGGGGGGGATCCTACGAGCAGTACTTC. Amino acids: CASSLGWGRRGGSYEQYF.

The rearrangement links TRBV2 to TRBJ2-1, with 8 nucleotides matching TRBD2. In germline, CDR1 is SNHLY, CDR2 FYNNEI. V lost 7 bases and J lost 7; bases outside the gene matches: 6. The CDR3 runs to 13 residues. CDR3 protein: CASTPGGFNEQFF. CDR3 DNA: TGTGCCAGCACTCCGGGAGGGTTTAATGAGCAGTTCTTC.

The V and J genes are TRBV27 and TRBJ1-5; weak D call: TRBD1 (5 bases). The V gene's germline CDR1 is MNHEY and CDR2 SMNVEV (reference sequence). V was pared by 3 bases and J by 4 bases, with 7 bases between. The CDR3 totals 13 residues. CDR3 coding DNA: TGTGCCAGCAGTTTTGACAGAAATCAGCCCCAGCATTTT. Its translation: CASSFDRNQPQHF.

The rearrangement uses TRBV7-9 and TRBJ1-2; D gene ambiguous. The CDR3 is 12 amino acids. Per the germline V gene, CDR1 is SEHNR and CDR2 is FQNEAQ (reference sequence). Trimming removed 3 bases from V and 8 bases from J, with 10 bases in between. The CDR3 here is CASSFGVGGYTF. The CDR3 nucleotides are TGTGCCAGCAGCTTCGGGGTGGGAGGCTACACCTTC.

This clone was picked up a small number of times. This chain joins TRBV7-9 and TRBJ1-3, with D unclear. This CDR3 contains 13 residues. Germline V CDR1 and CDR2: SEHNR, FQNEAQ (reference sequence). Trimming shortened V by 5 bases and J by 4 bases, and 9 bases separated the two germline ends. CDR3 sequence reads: CASSQTRGNTIYF. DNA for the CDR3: TGTGCCAGCAGCCAAACTAGAGGAAACACCATATATTTT.

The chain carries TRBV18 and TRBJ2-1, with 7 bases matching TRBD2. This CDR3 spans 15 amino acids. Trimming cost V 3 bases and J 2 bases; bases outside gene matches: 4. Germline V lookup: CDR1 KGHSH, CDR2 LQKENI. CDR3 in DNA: TGTGCCAGCTCACCGCCTAGCGGAACCTACAATGAGCAGTTCTTC. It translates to CASSPPSGTYNEQFF. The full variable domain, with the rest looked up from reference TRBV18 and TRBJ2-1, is NAGVMQNPRHLVRRRGQEARLRCSPMKGHSHVYWYRQLPEEGLKFMVYLQKENIIDESGMPKERFSAEFPKEGPSILRIQQVVRGDSAAYFCASSPPSGTYNEQFFGPGTRLTVL.

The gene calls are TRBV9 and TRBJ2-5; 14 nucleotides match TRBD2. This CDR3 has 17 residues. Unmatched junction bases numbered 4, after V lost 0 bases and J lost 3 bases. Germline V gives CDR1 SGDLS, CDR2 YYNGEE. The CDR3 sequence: CASSVGLAGGPEETQYF. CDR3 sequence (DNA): TGTGCCAGCAGCGTAGGACTAGCGGGGGGGCCTGAAGAGACCCAGTACTTC.